These T cell receptor beta chains were read from a single sample in a study of blood T cell repertoires in COVID-19. TCRdb keeps only in-frame clones here, not all; method: immunoSEQ multiplex PCR. Of 470,000 or so clones listed, 80% to 90% were seen once; the top ten hold about 3.2%. Material for sequencing was peripheral blood. These receptors all stem from a human donor in a cohort sampled during active COVID-19. Each CDR3 is given with its conserved first and last residue. Fields, in order: clone size, V gene, D gene, J gene, CDR3 protein, CDR3 DNA. A D gene is named only where the DNA matches it firmly. Clone sizes are given selectively: once, few, many, or a class where the clone is expanded.

clone_size: .
v_call: TRBV7-9
d_call: TRBD2
j_call: TRBJ2-3
cdr3_aa: CASSLEELAGGPTDTQYF
cdr3_nt: TGTGCCAGCAGCTTAGAGGAACTAGCGGGAGGGCCAACAGATACGCAGTATTTT

clone_size: .
v_call: TRBV2
d_call: .
j_call: TRBJ1-2
cdr3_aa: CASSETGSYGYTF
cdr3_nt: TGTGCCAGCAGTGAAACCGGGAGCTATGGCTACACCTTC

clone_size: .
v_call: TRBV5-1
d_call: .
j_call: TRBJ2-3
cdr3_aa: CASSRRQITDTQYF
cdr3_nt: TGCGCCAGCAGCCGGAGACAGATAACAGATACGCAGTATTTT

clone_size: .
v_call: TRBV18
d_call: .
j_call: TRBJ1-3
cdr3_aa: CASSQQSTVSGNTIYF
cdr3_nt: TGTGCCAGCTCACAACAGAGCACGGTTTCTGGAAACACCATATATTTT

clone_size: .
v_call: TRBV15
d_call: TRBD1
j_call: TRBJ2-3
cdr3_aa: CATSRESGGTGGLKQYF
cdr3_nt: TGTGCCACCAGCAGAGAGAGTGGGGGGACAGGGGGCCTAAAGCAGTATTTT

clone_size: .
v_call: TRBV19
d_call: .
j_call: TRBJ2-3
cdr3_aa: CASSIPGPDTQYF
cdr3_nt: TGTGCCAGTAGTATCCCAGGGCCCGATACGCAGTATTTT

clone_size: .
v_call: TRBV10-3
d_call: TRBD2
j_call: TRBJ2-7
cdr3_aa: CAIREPGTSGYEQYF
cdr3_nt: TGTGCCATCAGAGAGCCCGGGACTAGCGGCTACGAGCAGTACTTC

clone_size: few
v_call: TRBV6-6
d_call: .
j_call: TRBJ2-7
cdr3_aa: CASSYSDTYEQYF
cdr3_nt: TGTGCCAGCAGTTACTCGGACACCTACGAGCAGTACTTC

clone_size: .
v_call: TRBV7-2
d_call: .
j_call: TRBJ1-5
cdr3_aa: CASSLVPGGRNQPQHF
cdr3_nt: TGTGCCAGCAGCTTAGTTCCCGGGGGTCGCAATCAGCCCCAGCATTTT

clone_size: .
v_call: TRBV7-8
d_call: .
j_call: TRBJ2-6
cdr3_aa: CASSVPVSGANVLTF
cdr3_nt: TGTGCCAGCAGCGTGCCAGTCTCTGGGGCCAACGTCCTGACTTTC

clone_size: .
v_call: TRBV6-5
d_call: TRBD1
j_call: TRBJ2-2
cdr3_aa: CASRGQGPGELFF
cdr3_nt: TGTGCCAGCAGGGGACAGGGTCCCGGGGAGCTGTTTTTT

clone_size: .
v_call: TRBV29-1
d_call: .
j_call: TRBJ2-1
cdr3_aa: CSVEWGLYNEQFF
cdr3_nt: TGCAGCGTTGAATGGGGACTTTACAATGAGCAGTTCTTC

clone_size: .
v_call: TRBV7-3
d_call: .
j_call: TRBJ2-1
cdr3_aa: CASSLTALAVLNEQFF
cdr3_nt: TGTGCCAGCAGCTTAACAGCACTAGCCGTGCTCAATGAGCAGTTCTTC

clone_size: few
v_call: TRBV11-3
d_call: TRBD2
j_call: TRBJ2-7
cdr3_aa: CASSRGVYYEQYF
cdr3_nt: TGTGCCAGCAGCCGGGGGGTCTACTACGAGCAGTACTTC

clone_size: .
v_call: TRBV4-1
d_call: .
j_call: TRBJ2-7
cdr3_aa: CASSQVPATGSGRHEQYF
cdr3_nt: TGCGCCAGCAGCCAAGTCCCCGCCACGGGAAGCGGGCGTCACGAGCAGTACTTC

clone_size: .
v_call: TRBV27
d_call: TRBD1
j_call: TRBJ2-7
cdr3_aa: CASSRDRDSHEQYF
cdr3_nt: TGTGCCAGCAGCAGAGACCGGGACAGTCACGAGCAGTACTTC

clone_size: .
v_call: TRBV11-2
d_call: .
j_call: TRBJ2-2
cdr3_aa: CASSRGSGELFF
cdr3_nt: TGTGCCAGCAGCCGTGGCTCCGGGGAGCTGTTTTTT

clone_size: few
v_call: TRBV4-2
d_call: TRBD2
j_call: TRBJ2-3
cdr3_aa: CASSQGASGFTDTQYF
cdr3_nt: TGTGCCAGCAGCCAAGGGGCTAGCGGATTCACAGATACGCAGTATTTT

clone_size: .
v_call: TRBV5-1
d_call: .
j_call: TRBJ2-3
cdr3_aa: CASSWAGEGTDTQYF
cdr3_nt: TGCGCCAGCAGCTGGGCAGGGGAAGGCACAGATACGCAGTATTTT

clone_size: once
v_call: TRBV28
d_call: .
j_call: TRBJ1-1
cdr3_aa: CASSSPLGGNTEAFF
cdr3_nt: TGTGCCAGCAGTTCCCCCCTTGGCGGGAACACTGAAGCTTTCTTT

clone_size: .
v_call: TRBV2
d_call: TRBD1
j_call: TRBJ1-1
cdr3_aa: CASQGQGGTEAFF
cdr3_nt: TGTGCCAGCCAGGGACAGGGAGGAACTGAAGCTTTCTTT

clone_size: .
v_call: TRBV3-1/TRBV3-2
d_call: .
j_call: TRBJ2-4
cdr3_aa: CASSQVGQGLAKNIQYF
cdr3_nt: TGTGCCAGCAGCCAAGTCGGGCAGGGGCTAGCCAAAAACATTCAGTACTTC

clone_size: .
v_call: TRBV7-2
d_call: .
j_call: TRBJ2-3
cdr3_aa: CASRGPTGNTQYF
cdr3_nt: TGTGCCAGCAGGGGCCCGACAGGTAATACGCAGTATTTT

clone_size: .
v_call: TRBV18
d_call: .
j_call: TRBJ2-3
cdr3_aa: CASSPGIRQYTQYF
cdr3_nt: TGTGCCAGCTCACCAGGTATCAGGCAGTATACGCAGTATTTT

clone_size: .
v_call: TRBV3-1/TRBV3-2
d_call: .
j_call: TRBJ2-1
cdr3_aa: CASSKEGSYNEQFF
cdr3_nt: TGTGCCAGCAGCAAGGAGGGCTCCTACAATGAGCAGTTCTTC

clone_size: few
v_call: TRBV30
d_call: .
j_call: TRBJ1-1
cdr3_aa: CAWSVHPSTEAFF
cdr3_nt: TGTGCCTGGAGTGTACACCCTAGCACTGAAGCTTTCTTT

clone_size: .
v_call: TRBV30
d_call: .
j_call: TRBJ2-7
cdr3_aa: CAWSSGTYEQYF
cdr3_nt: TGTGCCTGGAGCTCCGGGACCTACGAGCAGTACTTC

clone_size: .
v_call: TRBV3-1/TRBV3-2
d_call: TRBD1
j_call: TRBJ1-2
cdr3_aa: CASSQAGGNGYTF
cdr3_nt: TGTGCCAGCAGCCAAGCAGGGGGCAATGGCTACACCTTC

clone_size: .
v_call: TRBV5-1
d_call: .
j_call: TRBJ2-3
cdr3_aa: CASSEGSTDTQYF
cdr3_nt: TGCGCCAGCTCGGAGGGAAGCACAGATACGCAGTATTTT

clone_size: .
v_call: TRBV6-6
d_call: TRBD1
j_call: TRBJ2-7
cdr3_aa: CASSYKGQETYEQYF
cdr3_nt: TGTGCCAGCAGTTACAAGGGACAGGAGACCTACGAGCAGTACTTC

clone_size: .
v_call: TRBV5-6
d_call: TRBD1
j_call: TRBJ2-3
cdr3_aa: CASSFGRGLKWKDTQYF
cdr3_nt: TGTGCCAGCAGTTTTGGCAGGGGGCTAAAGTGGAAAGATACGCAGTATTTT

clone_size: .
v_call: TRBV9
d_call: TRBD1
j_call: TRBJ1-5
cdr3_aa: CASSPTGNSNQPQHF
cdr3_nt: TGTGCCAGCAGCCCGACAGGGAATAGCAATCAGCCCCAGCATTTT

clone_size: .
v_call: TRBV9
d_call: .
j_call: TRBJ2-7
cdr3_aa: CASSVAQGGSYEQYF
cdr3_nt: TGTGCCAGCAGCGTAGCACAGGGAGGGTCCTACGAGCAGTACTTC

clone_size: .
v_call: TRBV5-1
d_call: .
j_call: TRBJ1-4
cdr3_aa: CASSFIPATNEKLFF
cdr3_nt: TGCGCCAGCAGCTTTATCCCGGCAACTAATGAAAAACTGTTTTTT

clone_size: .
v_call: TRBV6-5
d_call: TRBD2
j_call: TRBJ2-7
cdr3_aa: CASSYSGGRYEQYF
cdr3_nt: TGTGCCAGCAGTTACTCGGGGGGGAGATACGAGCAGTACTTC

clone_size: .
v_call: TRBV19
d_call: .
j_call: TRBJ2-7
cdr3_aa: CASSLDSLTYEQYF
cdr3_nt: TGTGCCAGTAGCTTAGACAGTCTTACCTACGAGCAGTACTTC

clone_size: .
v_call: TRBV6-1
d_call: .
j_call: TRBJ1-3
cdr3_aa: CASSDLSSGNTIYF
cdr3_nt: TGTGCCAGCAGTGACCTTAGCTCTGGAAACACCATATATTTT

clone_size: .
v_call: TRBV19
d_call: TRBD2
j_call: TRBJ2-7
cdr3_aa: CASSMRLGLAYEQYF
cdr3_nt: TGTGCCAGTAGTATGCGCCTGGGACTAGCTTACGAGCAGTACTTC